This T cell receptor beta chain was documented in a study of cytomegalovirus exposure and HLA in healthy donors. Study background: Both the approximately 120 validation repertoires and the approximately 700 first-cohort repertoires used the same platform, as reported by a later analysis.

This CDR3 comprises 11 residues. Between the trimmed V and J ends, which lost 5 bases and 6 bases, there was a span of 6 bases. CDR1 is SEHNR, CDR2 FQNEAQ, per germline (reference sequence). Measured with immunoSEQ multiplex PCR; TCRdb has only the in-frame clones, and not every one. The sample lists 200,000 to 250,000 clones; under 95% were seen once. Study outcomes and limitations: One later analysis, an examination of the approximately 130 validation repertoires, found that first-cohort TCR clusters tended to co-occur in them.

Concerning this clone: What it binds is not known.

The sequencing input was PBMCs. V is TRBV7-9 and J is TRBJ2-3; no firm D call. This receptor was identified in a woman aged 18-30 years in good health and CMV-seronegative. The CDR3 DNA reads as TGTGCCAGCAGCCCCCAGGATACGCAGTATTTT. Translating gives CASSPQDTQYF.